This T cell receptor (beta chain) appears in the sequencing data of a study of response to subunit inactivated influenza vaccine. Broader study findings: A suggestion made by the authors is that each seasonal influenza vaccination recruits few new T cells.

This clonotype was detected a few times. Its target is not known. CDR1 is SGHRS, CDR2 YFSETQ, per germline. The CDR3 consists of 16 residues. Trimming took 0 bases from V and 7 from J, leaving 17 bases between them. TCRdb passed the RT-PCR reads through MiXCR, listing each CDR3 protein once. The profile covers fewer than 750,000 distinct CDR3 sequences, with 12% to 15% appearing a single time and approximately 10% taken by the ten largest. This chain joins TRBV5-1 and TRBJ2-1; perhaps D is TRBD1 or TRBD2 (5 bases each). The TCR comes from a man between 45 and 60 years old who received an inactivated influenza vaccine. The source material was PBMCs from blood, sampled 11 to 12 days after vaccination. The CDR3 DNA is TGCGCCAGCAGCTTGGACGGGATAACGGGGCGGAATGAGCAGTTCTTC. Protein: CASSLDGITGRNEQFF.